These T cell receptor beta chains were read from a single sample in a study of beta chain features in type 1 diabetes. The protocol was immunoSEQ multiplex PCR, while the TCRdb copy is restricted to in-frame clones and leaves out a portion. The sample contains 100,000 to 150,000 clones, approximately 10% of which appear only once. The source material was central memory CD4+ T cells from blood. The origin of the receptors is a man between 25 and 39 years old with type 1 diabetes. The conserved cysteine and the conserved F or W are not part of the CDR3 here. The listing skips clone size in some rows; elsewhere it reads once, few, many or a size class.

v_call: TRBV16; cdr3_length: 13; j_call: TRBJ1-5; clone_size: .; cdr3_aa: ASSQSSGYDEPQH
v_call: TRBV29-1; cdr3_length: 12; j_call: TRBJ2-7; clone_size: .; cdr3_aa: SVALAGIGDEQY
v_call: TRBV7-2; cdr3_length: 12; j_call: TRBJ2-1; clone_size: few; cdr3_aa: ASSVSTSYNEQF
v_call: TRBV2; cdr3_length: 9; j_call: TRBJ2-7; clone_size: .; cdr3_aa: ASSRVYEQY
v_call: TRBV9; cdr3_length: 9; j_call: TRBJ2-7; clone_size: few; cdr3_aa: ASSVVWYRS
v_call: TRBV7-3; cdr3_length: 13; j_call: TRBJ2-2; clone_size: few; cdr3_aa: ASGAGTRNTGELF
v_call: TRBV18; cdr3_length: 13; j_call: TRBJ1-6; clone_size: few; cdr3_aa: ASSPPEEYNSPLH
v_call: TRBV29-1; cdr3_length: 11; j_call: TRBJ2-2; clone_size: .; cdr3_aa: SVQTGYTGELF
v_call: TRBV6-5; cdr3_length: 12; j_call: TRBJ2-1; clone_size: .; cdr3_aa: ASSGSGTSGEQF
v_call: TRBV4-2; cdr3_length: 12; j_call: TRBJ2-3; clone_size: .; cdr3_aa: ASSPELAADTQY
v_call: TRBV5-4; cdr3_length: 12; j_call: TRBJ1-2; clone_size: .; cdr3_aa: ASSWGRSGEGYT
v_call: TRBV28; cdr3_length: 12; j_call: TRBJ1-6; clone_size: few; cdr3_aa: ASTPYLGSSPLH
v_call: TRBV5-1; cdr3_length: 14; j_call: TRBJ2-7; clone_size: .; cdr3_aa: ASSLDRARGFYEQY
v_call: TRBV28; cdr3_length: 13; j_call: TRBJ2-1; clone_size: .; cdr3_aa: ASSPPGTVSHEQF
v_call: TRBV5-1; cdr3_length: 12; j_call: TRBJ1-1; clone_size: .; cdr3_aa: ASSPTVGGTEAF
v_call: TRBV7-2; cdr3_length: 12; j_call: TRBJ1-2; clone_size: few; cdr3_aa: ASSLGRSRYGYT
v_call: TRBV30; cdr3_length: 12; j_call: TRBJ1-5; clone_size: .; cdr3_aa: AWSPYTGSQPQH
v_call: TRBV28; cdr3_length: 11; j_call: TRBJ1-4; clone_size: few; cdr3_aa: ASSLSGEEKLF
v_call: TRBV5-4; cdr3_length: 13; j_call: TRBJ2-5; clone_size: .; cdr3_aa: ASSFGVSAQETQY
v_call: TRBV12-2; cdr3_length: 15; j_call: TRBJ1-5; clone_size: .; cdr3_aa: ASRSDRAGVGNQPQH
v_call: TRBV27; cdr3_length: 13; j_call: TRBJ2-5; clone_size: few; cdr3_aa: ASSPQGANEETQY
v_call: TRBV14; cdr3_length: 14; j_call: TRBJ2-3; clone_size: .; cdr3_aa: ASSQQGAGNTDTQY
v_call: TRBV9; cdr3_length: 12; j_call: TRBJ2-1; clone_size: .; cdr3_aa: ASSAIAGNNEQF
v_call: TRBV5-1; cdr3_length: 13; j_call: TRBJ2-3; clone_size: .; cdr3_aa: ASSLGLASSDTQY
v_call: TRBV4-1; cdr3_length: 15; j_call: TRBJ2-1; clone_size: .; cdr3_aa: ASSQAGLKTRSNEQF
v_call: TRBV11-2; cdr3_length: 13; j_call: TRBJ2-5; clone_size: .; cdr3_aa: ASSYGQGIWETQY
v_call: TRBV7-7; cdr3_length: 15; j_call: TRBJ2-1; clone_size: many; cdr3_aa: ASSLGAGTSANNEQF
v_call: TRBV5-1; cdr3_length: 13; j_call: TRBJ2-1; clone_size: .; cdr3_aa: ASSFSGQGALEQF
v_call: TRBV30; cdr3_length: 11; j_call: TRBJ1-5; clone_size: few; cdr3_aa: AWSPGGPQPQH
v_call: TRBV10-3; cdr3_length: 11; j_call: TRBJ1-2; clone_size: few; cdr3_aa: AIMGTEAYGYT
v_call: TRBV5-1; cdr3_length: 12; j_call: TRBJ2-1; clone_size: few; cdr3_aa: ASSLGAGGYEQF
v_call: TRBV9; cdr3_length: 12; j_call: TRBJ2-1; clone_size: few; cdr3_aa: ASSPGTGYNEQF
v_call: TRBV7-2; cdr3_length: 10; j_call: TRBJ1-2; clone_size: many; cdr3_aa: ASSLDVNGYT
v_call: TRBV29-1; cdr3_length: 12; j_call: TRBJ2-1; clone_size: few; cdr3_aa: SGQDRVTYNEQF
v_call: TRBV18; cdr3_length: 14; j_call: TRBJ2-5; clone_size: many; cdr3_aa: ASSPPWQGGQETQY
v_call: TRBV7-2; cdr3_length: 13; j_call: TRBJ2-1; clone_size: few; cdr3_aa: ASSLDASSYNEQF
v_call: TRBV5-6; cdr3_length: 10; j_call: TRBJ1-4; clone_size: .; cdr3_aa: ASSLDKEKLF
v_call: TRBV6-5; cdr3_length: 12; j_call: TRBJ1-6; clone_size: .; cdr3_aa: ASSSGQGVSPLH
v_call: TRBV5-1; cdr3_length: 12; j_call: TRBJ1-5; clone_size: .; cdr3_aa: ASSPEGQNQPQH
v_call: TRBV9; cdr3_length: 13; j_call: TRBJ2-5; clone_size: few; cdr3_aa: ASSPQGLKTETQY
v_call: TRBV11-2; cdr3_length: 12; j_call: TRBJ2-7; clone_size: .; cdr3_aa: ASSPSGTGGLEY
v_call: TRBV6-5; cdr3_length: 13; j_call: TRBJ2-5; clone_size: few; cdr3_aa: ASSRRLAGKETQY
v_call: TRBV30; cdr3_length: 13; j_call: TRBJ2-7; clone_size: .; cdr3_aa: AWGAGTGISYEQY
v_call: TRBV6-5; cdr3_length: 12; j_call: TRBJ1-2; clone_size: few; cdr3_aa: ASRKTGKDYGYT
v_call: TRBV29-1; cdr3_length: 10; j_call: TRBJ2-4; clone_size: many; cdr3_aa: SVEKLANIQY
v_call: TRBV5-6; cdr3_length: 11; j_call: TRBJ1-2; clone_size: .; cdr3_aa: ASHNLGFYGYT
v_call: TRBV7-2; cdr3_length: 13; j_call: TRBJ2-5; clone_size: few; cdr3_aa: ASTPSGQGGETQY